This TCR beta chain is from a study of a mutant IDH1 vaccine in newly diagnosed glioma. Overall study: Sex distribution of treated patients was about 60% male and about 40% female; mean age was around 40 years. It was at week 35 that visit V12 occurred, and at week 47 that visit V13 did.

This CDR3 is built from 15 residues. Germline assignment: CDR1 WNHNN and CDR2 SYGVQD (reference sequence). After removal of 2 bases from V and 5 bases from J, the junction contained 3 bases not matched to a gene. The sample's time point: week 47, end of study. All doses held 300 ug of mutant IDH1 20-mer peptide, with topical imiquimod. Across weeks 1, 3, 5, 7, 11, 15, 19 and 23, patients received a vaccination each time, eight in all. Astrocytomas that were new, WHO grade 3 or 4, IDH1-mutant and ATRX-lost were present in the donors. On this clone itself: What it binds is not known.

Only in-frame clones appear in the TCRdb table, and some are missing; sequencing was by immunoSEQ multiplex PCR. The sample shows around 30,000 clones, about 83% of them seen only once. The sample here was PBMCs, taken from a glioma patient whose treatment included an IDH1 peptide vaccine. The rearrangement uses TRBV10-1 and TRBJ2-1; 10 positions agree with TRBD1. The sequence was collected from a woman aged 25-40 years with glioma. The CDR3 loop is CASSEAGTGDNEQFF. The CDR3 nucleotides are TGCGCCAGCAGTGAGGCCGGGACAGGGGACAATGAGCAGTTCTTC.